The clone carrying this TCR beta chain appeared a few times. Its antigen is undetermined. The PBMCs were sourced from fresh peripheral blood (about 9.6 ml). The entry originates in a study of T cells in Graves' hyperthyroidism and ophthalmopathy. The V end lost 0 bases, the J end lost 5 bases, and 12 bases lay between the germline ends. Germline V gene lookup returns CDR1 SGHRS and CDR2 YFSETQ. The CDR3 length is 14 residues. Study outcomes and limitations: Appearing also in blood were most of the thyroid clonotypes expanded above 0.001. Ophthalmopathy onset followed model prediction by a median about six months. Ophthalmopathy could be told apart from stable hyperthyroidism with a 13 V-J model.

Amplified TCR beta CDR3 regions came from RNA transcripts. A set of HTBI primers served as the primers for a first-round RT-PCR of the TCR CDR3. TCRdb re-called the multiplex PCR reads with MiXCR, one entry per CDR3 protein. The sample records about 360,000 distinct CDR3 sequences, 15% to 19% being singletons. The chain uses TRBV5-1 and TRBJ2-7, with D maybe TRBD1 (5 bases). Sequencing was performed on blood. The source is a woman aged 18-29 years with Graves' hyperthyroidism that later progressed to Graves' ophthalmopathy. Written as DNA, the CDR3 is TGCGCCAGCAGCTTGGGGGGCAGCCTCAACGAGCAGTACTTC. The encoded protein is CASSLGGSLNEQYF.